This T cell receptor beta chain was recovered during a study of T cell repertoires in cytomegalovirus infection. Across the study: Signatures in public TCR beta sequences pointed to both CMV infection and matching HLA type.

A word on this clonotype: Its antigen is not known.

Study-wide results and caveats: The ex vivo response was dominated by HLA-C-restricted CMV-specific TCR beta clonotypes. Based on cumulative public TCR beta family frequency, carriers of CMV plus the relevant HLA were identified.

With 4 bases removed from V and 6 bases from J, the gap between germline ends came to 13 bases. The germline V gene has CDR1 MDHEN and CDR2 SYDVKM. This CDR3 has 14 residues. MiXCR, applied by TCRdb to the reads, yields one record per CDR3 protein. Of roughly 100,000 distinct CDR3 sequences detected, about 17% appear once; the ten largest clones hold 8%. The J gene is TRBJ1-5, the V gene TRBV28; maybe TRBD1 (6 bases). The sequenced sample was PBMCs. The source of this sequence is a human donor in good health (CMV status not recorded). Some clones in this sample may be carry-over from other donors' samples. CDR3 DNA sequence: TGTGCCAGCAGTTCCGGGGGGGGCAGTCAGCCCCAGCATTTT. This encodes CASSSGGGSQPQHF.